This T cell receptor (beta chain) came from a study of T-cell reconstitution after alpha-beta-depleted transplantation in children. The sample holds many counts of this clonotype. Unique molecular identifiers were incorporated when the TCRbeta library was constructed. MiXCR was run by TCRdb on the PCR reads, yielding one entry per CDR3 protein. This sample has tens of thousands of distinct CDR3 sequences, with roughly 4.9% found just once. The receptor comes from a boy in the first two years of life who had a stem cell transplant for acute myeloid leukemia, so the T cells may come from the graft donor. Sample: PBMCs, mostly from graft donor cells, taken 180 days after TCRalphabeta/CD19-depleted stem cell transplant.

CDR3 protein: CASSWDSAGQETQYF. DNA for the CDR3: TGTGCCAGCAGCTGGGACAGTGCGGGGCAAGAGACCCAGTACTTC. This sequence joins TRBV7-6 and TRBJ2-5; the D gene is possibly TRBD1 (7 bases). The CDR3 length is 15 residues. Germline V gives CDR1 SGHVS, CDR2 FNYEAQ. V was clipped by 4 bases and J by 2 bases, with 14 bases between them.